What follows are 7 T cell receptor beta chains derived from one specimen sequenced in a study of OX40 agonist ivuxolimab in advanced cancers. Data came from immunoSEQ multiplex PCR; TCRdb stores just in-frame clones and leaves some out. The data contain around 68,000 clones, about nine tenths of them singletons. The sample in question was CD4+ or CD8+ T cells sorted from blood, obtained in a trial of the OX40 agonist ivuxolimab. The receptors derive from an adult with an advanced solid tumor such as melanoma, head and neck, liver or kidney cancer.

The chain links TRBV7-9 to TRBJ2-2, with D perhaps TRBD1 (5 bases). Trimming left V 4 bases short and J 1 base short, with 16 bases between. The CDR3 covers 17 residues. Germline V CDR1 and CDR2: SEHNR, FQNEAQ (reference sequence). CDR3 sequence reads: CASSSKDKYLNTGELFF. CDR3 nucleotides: TGTGCCAGCAGCTCGAAGGACAAGTATCTGAACACCGGGGAGCTGTTTTTT.

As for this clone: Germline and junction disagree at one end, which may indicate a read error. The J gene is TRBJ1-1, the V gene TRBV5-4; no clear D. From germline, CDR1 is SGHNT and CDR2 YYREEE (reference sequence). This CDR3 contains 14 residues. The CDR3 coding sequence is TGCGCCAGCAGCACCGCGGCGGGTATAACTGAAGCTTTCTTT. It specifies CASSTAAGITEAFF.

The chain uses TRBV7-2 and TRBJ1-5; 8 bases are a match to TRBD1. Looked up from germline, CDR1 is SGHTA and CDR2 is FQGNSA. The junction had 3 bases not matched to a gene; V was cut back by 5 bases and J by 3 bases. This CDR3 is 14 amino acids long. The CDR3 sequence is CASSRQGNNQPQHF. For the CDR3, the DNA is TGTGCCAGCAGCCGACAGGGGAACAATCAGCCCCAGCATTTT.

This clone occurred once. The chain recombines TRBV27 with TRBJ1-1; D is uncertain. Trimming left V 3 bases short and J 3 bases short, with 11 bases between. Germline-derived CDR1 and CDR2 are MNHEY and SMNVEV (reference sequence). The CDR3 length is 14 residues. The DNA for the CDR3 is TGTGCCAGCAGTTTCCGGGTTCTCGACACTGAAGCTTTCTTT. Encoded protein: CASSFRVLDTEAFF.

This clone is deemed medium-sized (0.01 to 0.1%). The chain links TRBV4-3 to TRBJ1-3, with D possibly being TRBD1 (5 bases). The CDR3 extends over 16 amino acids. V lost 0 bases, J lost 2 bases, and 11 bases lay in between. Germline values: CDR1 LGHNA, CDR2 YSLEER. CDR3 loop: CASSQDAGSAGNTIYF. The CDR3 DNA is TGCGCCAGCAGCCAAGATGCAGGGTCGGCTGGAAACACCATATATTTT.

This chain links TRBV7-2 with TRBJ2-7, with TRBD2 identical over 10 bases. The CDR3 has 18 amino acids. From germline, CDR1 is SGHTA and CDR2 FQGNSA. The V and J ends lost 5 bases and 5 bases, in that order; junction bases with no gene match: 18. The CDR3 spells CASSPKGLAGVKINEQYF. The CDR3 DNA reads TGTGCCAGCAGCCCCAAAGGGCTAGCGGGAGTAAAAATCAACGAGCAGTACTTC.

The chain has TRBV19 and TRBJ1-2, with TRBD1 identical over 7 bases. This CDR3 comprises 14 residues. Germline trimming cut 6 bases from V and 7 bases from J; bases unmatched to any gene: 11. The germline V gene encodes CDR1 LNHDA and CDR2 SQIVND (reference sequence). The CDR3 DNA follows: TGTGCCAGTAGCCCCGGGACAGAGGCAGGTGGCTACACCTTC. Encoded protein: CASSPGTEAGGYTF. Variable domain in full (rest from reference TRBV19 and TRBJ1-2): DGGITQSPKYLFRKEGQNVTLSCEQNLNHDAMYWYRQDPGQGLRLIYYSQIVNDFQKGDIAEGYSVSREKKESFPLTVTSAQKNPTAFYLCASSPGTEAGGYTFGSGTRLTVV.